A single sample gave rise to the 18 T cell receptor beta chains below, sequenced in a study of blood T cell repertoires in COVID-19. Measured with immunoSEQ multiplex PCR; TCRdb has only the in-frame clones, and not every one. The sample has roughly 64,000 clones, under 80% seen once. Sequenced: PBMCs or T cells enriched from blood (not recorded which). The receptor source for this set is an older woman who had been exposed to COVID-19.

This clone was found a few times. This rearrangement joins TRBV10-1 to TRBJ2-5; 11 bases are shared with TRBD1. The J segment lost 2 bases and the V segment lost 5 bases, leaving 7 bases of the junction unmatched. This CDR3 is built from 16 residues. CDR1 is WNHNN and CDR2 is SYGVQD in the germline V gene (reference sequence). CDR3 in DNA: TGCGCCAGCAGTAGGACAGGGGGCGGTGGACAAGAGACCCAGTACTTC. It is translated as CASSRTGGGGQETQYF.

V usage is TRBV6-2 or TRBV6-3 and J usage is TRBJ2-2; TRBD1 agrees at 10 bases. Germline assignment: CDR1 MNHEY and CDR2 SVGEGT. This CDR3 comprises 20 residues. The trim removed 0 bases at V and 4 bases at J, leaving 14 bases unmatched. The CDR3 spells CASSYSIPGTGDGATGELFF. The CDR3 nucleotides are TGTGCCAGCAGTTACTCGATCCCCGGGACAGGGGATGGGGCCACCGGGGAGCTGTTTTTT.

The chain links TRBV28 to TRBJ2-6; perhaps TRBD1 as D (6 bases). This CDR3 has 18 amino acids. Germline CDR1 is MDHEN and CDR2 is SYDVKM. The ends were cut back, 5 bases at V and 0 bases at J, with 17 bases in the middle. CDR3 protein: CASSHPPQGFSGANVLTF. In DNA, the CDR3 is TGTGCCAGCAGTCACCCCCCCCAGGGGTTCTCTGGGGCCAACGTCCTGACTTTC.

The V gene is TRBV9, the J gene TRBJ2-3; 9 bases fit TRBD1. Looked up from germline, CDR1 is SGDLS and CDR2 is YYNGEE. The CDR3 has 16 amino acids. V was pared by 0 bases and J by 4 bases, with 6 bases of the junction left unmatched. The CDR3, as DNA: TGTGCCAGCAGCGTAGGGGGGACAGGGTATTCAGATACGCAGTATTTT. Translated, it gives CASSVGGTGYSDTQYF.

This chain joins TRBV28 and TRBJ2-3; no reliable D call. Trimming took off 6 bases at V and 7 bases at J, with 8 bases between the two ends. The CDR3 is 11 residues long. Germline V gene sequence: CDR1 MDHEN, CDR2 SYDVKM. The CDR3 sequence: CASSLSYTQYF. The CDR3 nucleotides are TGTGCCAGCAGCTTGTCCTATACGCAGTATTTT.

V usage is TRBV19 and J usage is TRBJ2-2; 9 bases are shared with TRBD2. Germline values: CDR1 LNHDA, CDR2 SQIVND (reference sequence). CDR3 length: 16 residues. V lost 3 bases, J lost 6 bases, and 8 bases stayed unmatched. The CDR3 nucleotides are TGTGCCAGTAGTATCCTAGCGGGAAGGGCCTCCGGGGAGCTGTTTTTT. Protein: CASSILAGRASGELFF. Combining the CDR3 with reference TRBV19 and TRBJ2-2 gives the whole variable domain DGGITQSPKYLFRKEGQNVTLSCEQNLNHDAMYWYRQDPGQGLRLIYYSQIVNDFQKGDIAEGYSVSREKKESFPLTVTSAQKNPTAFYLCASSILAGRASGELFFGEGSRLTVL.

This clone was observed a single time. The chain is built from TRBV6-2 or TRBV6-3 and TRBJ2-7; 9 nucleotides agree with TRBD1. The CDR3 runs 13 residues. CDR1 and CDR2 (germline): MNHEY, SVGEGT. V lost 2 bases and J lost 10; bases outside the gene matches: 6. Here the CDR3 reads CASSYPGQGRQYF. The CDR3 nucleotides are TGTGCCAGCAGTTACCCTGGACAGGGGAGACAGTACTTC.

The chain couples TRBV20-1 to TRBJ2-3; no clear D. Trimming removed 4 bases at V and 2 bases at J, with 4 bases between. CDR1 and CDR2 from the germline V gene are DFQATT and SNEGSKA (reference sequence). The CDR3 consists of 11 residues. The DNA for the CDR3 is TGCAGTGCTACGTTCACAGATACGCAGTATTTT. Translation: CSATFTDTQYF.

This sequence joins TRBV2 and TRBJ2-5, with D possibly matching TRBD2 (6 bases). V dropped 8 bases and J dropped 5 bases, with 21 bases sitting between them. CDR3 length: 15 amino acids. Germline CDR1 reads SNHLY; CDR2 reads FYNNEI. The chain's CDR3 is CASGASVNSRETQYF. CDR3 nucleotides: TGTGCCAGCGGGGCTAGCGTGAACTCAAGGGAGACCCAGTACTTC.

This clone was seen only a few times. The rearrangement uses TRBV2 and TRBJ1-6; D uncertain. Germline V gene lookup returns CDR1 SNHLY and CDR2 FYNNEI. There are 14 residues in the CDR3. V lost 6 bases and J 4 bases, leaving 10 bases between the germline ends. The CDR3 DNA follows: TGTGCCAGCAGCCTTCGTGTTTATAATTCACCCCTCCACTTT. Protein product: CASSLRVYNSPLHF.

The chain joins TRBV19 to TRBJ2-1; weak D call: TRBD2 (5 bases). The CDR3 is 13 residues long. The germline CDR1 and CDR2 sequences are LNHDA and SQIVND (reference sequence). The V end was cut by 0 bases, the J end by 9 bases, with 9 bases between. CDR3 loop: CASSIDRGSEQFF. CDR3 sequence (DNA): TGTGCCAGTAGTATAGATCGGGGAAGTGAGCAGTTCTTC.

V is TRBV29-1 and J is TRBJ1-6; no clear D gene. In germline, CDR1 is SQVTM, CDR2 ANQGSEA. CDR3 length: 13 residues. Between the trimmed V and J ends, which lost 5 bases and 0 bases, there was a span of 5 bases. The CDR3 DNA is TGCAGCGTTCAAAACTCCTATAATTCACCCCTCCACTTT. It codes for CSVQNSYNSPLHF.

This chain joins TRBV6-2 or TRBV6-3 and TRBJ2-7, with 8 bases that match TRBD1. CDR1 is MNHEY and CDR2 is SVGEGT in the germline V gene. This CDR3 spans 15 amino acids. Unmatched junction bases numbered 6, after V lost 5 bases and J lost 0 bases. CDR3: CASSRGTGGSYEQYF. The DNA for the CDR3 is TGTGCCAGCAGTAGGGGGACAGGTGGCTCCTACGAGCAGTACTTC.

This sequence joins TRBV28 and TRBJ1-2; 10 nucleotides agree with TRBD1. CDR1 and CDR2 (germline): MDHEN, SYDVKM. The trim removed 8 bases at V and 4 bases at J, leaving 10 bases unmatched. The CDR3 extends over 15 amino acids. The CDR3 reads CASSHSRDRGYGYTF. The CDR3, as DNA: TGTGCCAGCTCACACTCCAGGGACAGGGGCTATGGCTACACCTTC.

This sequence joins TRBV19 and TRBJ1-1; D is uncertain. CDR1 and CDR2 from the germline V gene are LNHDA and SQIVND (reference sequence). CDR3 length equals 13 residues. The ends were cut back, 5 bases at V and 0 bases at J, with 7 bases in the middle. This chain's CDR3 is CASSPVMNTEAFF. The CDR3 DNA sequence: TGTGCCAGTAGTCCCGTAATGAACACTGAAGCTTTCTTT. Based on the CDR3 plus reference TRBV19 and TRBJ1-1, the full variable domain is DGGITQSPKYLFRKEGQNVTLSCEQNLNHDAMYWYRQDPGQGLRLIYYSQIVNDFQKGDIAEGYSVSREKKESFPLTVTSAQKNPTAFYLCASSPVMNTEAFFGQGTRLTVV.

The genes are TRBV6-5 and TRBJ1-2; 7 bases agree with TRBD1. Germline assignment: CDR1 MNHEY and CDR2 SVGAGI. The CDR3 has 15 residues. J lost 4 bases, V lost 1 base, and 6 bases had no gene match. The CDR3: CASSYLAGGSYGYTF. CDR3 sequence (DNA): TGTGCCAGCAGTTACTTGGCAGGGGGTTCCTATGGCTACACCTTC.

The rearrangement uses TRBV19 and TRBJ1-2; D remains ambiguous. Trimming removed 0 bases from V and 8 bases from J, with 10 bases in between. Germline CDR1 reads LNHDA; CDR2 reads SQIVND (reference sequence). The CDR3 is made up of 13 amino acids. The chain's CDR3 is CASSIDGSGGYTF. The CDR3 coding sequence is TGTGCCAGTAGTATAGATGGGTCGGGGGGCTACACCTTC.

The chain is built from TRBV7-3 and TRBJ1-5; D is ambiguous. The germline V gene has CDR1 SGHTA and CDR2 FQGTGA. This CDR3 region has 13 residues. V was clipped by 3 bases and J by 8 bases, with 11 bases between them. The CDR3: CASSFRGSEPQHF. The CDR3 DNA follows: TGTGCCAGCAGCTTCAGAGGGAGCGAGCCCCAGCATTTT. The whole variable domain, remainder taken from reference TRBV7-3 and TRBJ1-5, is GAGVSQTPSNKVTEKGKYVELRCDPISGHTALYWYRQSLGQGPEFLIYFQGTGAADDSGLPNDRFFAVRPEGSVSTLKIQRTERGDSAVYLCASSFRGSEPQHFGDGTRLSIL.